A single sample is the source of the 23 T cell receptor beta chains below, sequenced in a study of shared clonotypes between healthy human individuals (TCRdb year 2020). The method behind the library was the immunoSEQ multiplex PCR assay. TCRdb retrieved this table from immuneACCESS and kept in-frame rearrangements only. Not all clones are present; in checked studies, unresolved V genes account for under half, and no reason is known for the remainder. The table for this sample lists 2 million to 2.5 million clones; roughly 95% of them were counted only once. The ten largest clones add up to around 0.13% of the sample. Specimen: naive CD4+ T cells sorted from blood. The sample's cell subset or site label, decoded: CD45RA+ positively selected. These receptors were collected from a man between 18 and 35 years old in good health.

This rearrangement joins TRBV20-1 to TRBJ2-5; the D is unclear. The CDR3 spans 11 residues. Per germline, CDR1 DFQATT and CDR2 SNEGSKA (reference sequence). CDR3 loop: CSVDTQETQYF. The DNA of the CDR3 is TGCAGCGTCGACACCCAAGAGACCCAGTACTTC.

The chain's CDR3 is CASVRGQYF. Written as DNA, the CDR3 is TGCGCCAGCGTCAGGGGGCAGTACTTC. The rearrangement links TRBV5-1 to TRBJ2-7; D is perhaps TRBD1 (6 bases). CDR3 length: 9 residues. Trimming removed 7 bases from V and 9 bases from J, with 8 bases in between. CDR1 and CDR2 (germline): SGHRS, YFSETQ.

With respect to this clone: The same CDR3 can be traced to other DNA sequences in this sample. The rearrangement links TRBV2 to TRBJ2-1, with 10 bases lining up with TRBD1. CDR3 length: 15 residues. The germline V gene has CDR1 SNHLY and CDR2 FYNNEI. Germline trimming cut 6 bases from V and 1 base from J; bases unmatched to any gene: 3. CDR3 sequence reads: CASRKDRGSYNEQFF. The DNA of the CDR3 is TGTGCCAGCAGAAAGGACAGGGGGTCCTACAATGAGCAGTTCTTC.

This clone showed up just once. This chain uses TRBV11-2 with TRBJ2-4; D is ambiguous. This CDR3 contains 13 residues. Germline V lookup: CDR1 SGHAT, CDR2 FQNNGV. V was pared by 2 bases and J by 9 bases, with 11 bases between. The chain's CDR3 is CASSLPLRAIQYF. CDR3 coding DNA: TGTGCCAGCAGCTTACCCCTTAGGGCCATTCAGTACTTC.

The V gene is TRBV9, the J gene TRBJ1-4, with 9 positions matching TRBD1. J was trimmed by 4 bases and V by 2 bases; bases with no gene match: 6. CDR1 and CDR2 from the germline V gene are SGDLS and YYNGEE. The CDR3 has 16 residues. Here the CDR3 reads CASSVGQGGRNEKLFF. CDR3 coding DNA: TGTGCCAGCAGCGTGGGACAGGGAGGCCGTAATGAAAAACTGTTTTTT. Based on the CDR3 plus reference TRBV9 and TRBJ1-4, the full variable domain is DSGVTQTPKHLITATGQRVTLRCSPRSGDLSVYWYQQSLDQGLQFLIQYYNGEERAKGNILERFSAQQFPDLHSELNLSSLELGDSALYFCASSVGQGGRNEKLFFGSGTQLSVL.

As regards this clone: Additional DNA sequences in this sample encode the identical CDR3. The gene calls are TRBV6-5 and TRBJ2-7; 10 bases are shared with TRBD2. CDR3 length equals 15 residues. Germline CDR1 MNHEY, CDR2 SVGAGI. The V and J ends lost 0 bases and 2 bases, in that order; junction bases with no gene match: 1. The DNA of the CDR3 is TGTGCCAGCAGTTACTCCCTAGCGGGGGCCTACGAGCAGTACTTC. It yields the protein CASSYSLAGAYEQYF.

Comments on this clone: This sample also contains other DNA sequences that code for the same CDR3. The V gene is TRBV18, the J gene TRBJ1-6, with 7 bases identical to TRBD1. The CDR3 runs to 15 residues. Germline CDR1 and CDR2: KGHSH and LQKENI. V shed 3 bases and J 1 base; nucleotides not matched to a gene: 0. The CDR3 reads CASSPGQSYNSPLHF. In DNA form, the CDR3 reads TGTGCCAGCTCACCGGGACAGTCCTATAATTCACCCCTCCACTTT.

CDR3 sequence: CASSYWGGHEQYF. As DNA, the CDR3 is TGTGCCAGCAGTTACTGGGGGGGGCACGAGCAGTACTTC. This sequence joins TRBV6-5 and TRBJ2-7; D might be TRBD2 (7 bases). Germline V gives CDR1 MNHEY, CDR2 SVGAGI. V lost 1 base to trimming and J lost 5 bases, with 9 bases between them. The CDR3 loop spans 13 amino acids.

The chain recombines TRBV5-6 with TRBJ2-7; 10 nucleotides align to TRBD1. V shed 0 bases, J shed 5 bases, and the junction held 5 bases outside the gene matches. The CDR3 runs 15 residues. Germline CDR1 is SGHDT and CDR2 is YYEEEE. CDR3: CASSLEPGQGHEQYF. CDR3 nucleotide sequence: TGTGCCAGCAGCTTGGAACCGGGACAGGGGCACGAGCAGTACTTC. The full variable domain, completed using reference TRBV5-6 and TRBJ2-7, is DAGVTQSPTHLIKTRGQQVTLRCSPKSGHDTVSWYQQALGQGPQFIFQYYEEEERQRGNFPDRFSGHQFPNYSSELNVNALLLGDSALYLCASSLEPGQGHEQYFGPGTRLTVT.

The chain's CDR3 is CASSPGQGSSNQPQHF. The CDR3 bases are TGTGCCAGCTCACCGGGACAGGGATCAAGCAATCAGCCCCAGCATTTT. The chain joins TRBV18 to TRBJ1-5; 9 bases fit TRBD1. V lost 3 bases and J lost 1; bases outside the gene matches: 4. The germline gives CDR1 KGHSH, CDR2 LQKENI. The CDR3 totals 16 residues.

V and J are TRBV28 and TRBJ2-3, with D perhaps TRBD1 (6 bases). CDR1 and CDR2 (germline): MDHEN, SYDVKM. V lost 10 bases, J lost 2 bases, and 13 bases lay in between. The CDR3 totals 13 residues. As DNA, the CDR3 is TGTGCCACCGTACAGGGTACCACAGATACGCAGTATTTT. Protein: CATVQGTTDTQYF.

This chain joins TRBV6-5 and TRBJ2-7, with D maybe TRBD2 (5 bases). The CDR3 consists of 16 residues. The V gene lost 0 bases and the J gene lost 0 bases, with 12 bases spanning the gap. Germline CDR1 reads MNHEY; CDR2 reads SVGAGI. CDR3 loop: CASSYSGGYTSYEQYF. The CDR3 nucleotides read TGTGCCAGCAGTTACTCGGGCGGGTACACCTCCTACGAGCAGTACTTC.

The chain is built from TRBV13 and TRBJ2-3; tentatively, D is TRBD2 (6 bases). CDR1 PRHDT and CDR2 FYEKMQ come from the germline V gene (reference sequence). CDR3 length: 18 residues. Deletions cut 5 bases from V and 4 bases from J, with 25 bases between. DNA for the CDR3: TGTGCCAGCAGCCTATGGGGGGTCCCTAGCGCTTCTCCAGATACGCAGTATTTT. This translates into CASSLWGVPSASPDTQYF.

The V and J genes are TRBV7-8 and TRBJ1-1; 10 positions match TRBD1. Unmatched junction bases numbered 13, after V lost 5 bases and J lost 10 bases. Germline V gene sequence: CDR1 SGHVS, CDR2 FQNEAQ. CDR3 length equals 15 residues. The CDR3 loop is CASSTVSDRGPRAFF. Here the CDR3 DNA reads TGTGCCAGCAGCACCGTATCAGACAGGGGGCCGAGAGCTTTCTTT.

The chain couples TRBV9 to TRBJ1-6, with 7 bases matching TRBD1. CDR3 size: 15 residues. The ends lost 0 bases at V and 10 bases at J; junction bases unmatched: 7. The V gene's germline CDR1 is SGDLS and CDR2 YYNGEE. CDR3 loop: CASSVGPGGESPLHF. The CDR3 coding sequence is TGTGCCAGCAGCGTAGGGCCAGGGGGAGAATCACCCCTCCACTTT.

This clone was seen just once. The V gene is TRBV5-1, the J gene TRBJ2-5, with D unclear. Per the germline V gene, CDR1 is SGHRS and CDR2 is YFSETQ. The ends were cut back, 0 bases at V and 4 bases at J, with 7 bases in the middle. The CDR3 is made up of 13 amino acids. As DNA, the CDR3 is TGCGCCAGCAGCTTGGGGGAAACAGAGACCCAGTACTTC. The encoded protein is CASSLGETETQYF.

The chain recombines TRBV6-5 with TRBJ1-2, with 10 bases that match TRBD1. Trimming at V came to 6 bases and at J to 5 bases, leaving 3 bases not matched to a gene. Germline CDR1 is MNHEY and CDR2 is SVGAGI. This CDR3 contains 13 residues. CDR3 protein: CASSQDRGYGYTF. CDR3 DNA: TGTGCCAGCAGCCAGGACAGGGGGTATGGCTACACCTTC.

The chain links TRBV28 to TRBJ2-6; no definite D call. The CDR3 sequence is 18 residues long. Per the germline V gene, CDR1 is MDHEN and CDR2 is SYDVKM. V was cut by 5 bases and J by 2 bases, with 19 bases left in between. The CDR3 region is CASSTPAARVAGANVLTF. CDR3 bases: TGTGCCAGCAGTACGCCCGCGGCCCGGGTAGCTGGGGCCAACGTCCTGACTTTC.

Turning to this clone: Other nucleotide sequences in the sample specify the same CDR3. V usage is TRBV11-2 and J usage is TRBJ2-7; no clear D gene. V lost 2 bases and J lost 3, with 8 bases in between. Germline V gene lookup returns CDR1 SGHAT and CDR2 FQNNGV. CDR3 length: 13 residues. CDR3 DNA sequence: TGTGCCAGCAGCTTATCAGACGGCTACGAGCAGTACTTC. Translating gives CASSLSDGYEQYF.

The chain recombines TRBV5-6 with TRBJ1-3; no definite D call. V was shortened by 2 bases and J by 0 bases, with 9 bases between the two germline ends. The CDR3 loop spans 15 amino acids. CDR1 SGHDT and CDR2 YYEEEE come from the germline V gene. The DNA of the CDR3 is TGTGCCAGCAGCTTTGACGGCGGCTCTGGAAACACCATATATTTT. This encodes CASSFDGGSGNTIYF.

V usage is TRBV15 and J usage is TRBJ2-1; 10 bases map to TRBD1. With 0 bases clipped from V and 6 bases from J, the junction kept 2 bases outside the gene matches. CDR1 and CDR2 from the germline V gene are LNHNV and YYDKDF (reference sequence). CDR3 length equals 15 residues. The CDR3 spells CATSRDWTGGNEQFF. CDR3 coding DNA: TGTGCCACCAGCAGAGATTGGACAGGGGGCAATGAGCAGTTCTTC. Filled out from reference TRBV15 and TRBJ2-1, the complete variable domain reads DAMVIQNPRYQVTQFGKPVTLSCSQTLNHNVMYWYQQKSSQAPKLLFHYYDKDFNNEADTPDNFQSRRPNTSFCFLDIRSPGLGDTAMYLCATSRDWTGGNEQFFGPGTRLTVL.

This chain connects TRBV25-1 to TRBJ2-7, with 9 nucleotides matching TRBD2. Germline V lookup: CDR1 MGHDK, CDR2 SYGVNS. After removal of 6 bases from V and 5 bases from J, the junction contained 8 bases not matched to a gene. The CDR3 is 14 residues long. CDR3 bases: TGTGCCAGCAGGGGGGGGCTAGCGGGAAACGAGCAGTACTTC. It specifies CASRGGLAGNEQYF.

Comments on this clone: The same CDR3 arises from other DNA sequences in this sample as well. The chain joins TRBV5-1 to TRBJ2-3; D is ambiguous. Germline V gene lookup returns CDR1 SGHRS and CDR2 YFSETQ. This CDR3 is built from 12 residues. The ends were cut back, 1 base at V and 3 bases at J, with 3 bases in the middle. CDR3 nucleotide sequence: TGCGCCAGCAGCTTGCTGACAGATACGCAGTATTTT. Translated: CASSLLTDTQYF.